This T cell receptor (beta chain) was profiled in a study of regulatory T cells in long-lasting Graves disease. The table lists this clonotype with many counts. Building the TCR beta libraries relied on iRepertoire HTBI primers, and CDR3 regions underwent Arm-PCR. MiXCR, applied by TCRdb to the multiplex PCR reads, yields one record per CDR3 protein. The sample lists roughly 440,000 distinct CDR3 sequences, about a sixth occurring once. Stated time point: newly diagnosed GD, antithyroid drugs for less than 3 months. Scientists built the TCR library using RNA that was extracted from PBMCs. V gave up 5 bases and J gave up 5 bases, with 15 bases separating them. This CDR3 has 15 amino acids. The germline V gene has CDR1 SGHNT and CDR2 YENEEA. This sample also appeared in a second study, on T cells in Graves' hyperthyroidism and ophthalmopathy.

Sequencing was performed on peripheral blood mononuclear cells (PBMCs), taken at new diagnosis, from a patient treated with antithyroid drugs. J is TRBJ1-4 and V is TRBV11-3; D perhaps matches TRBD1 (5 bases). This sequence was found in a woman aged 18-35 years with Graves disease. CDR3 sequence reads: CASSPNGGHNEKLFF. The CDR3 region has the DNA TGTGCCAGCAGCCCCAACGGGGGTCACAATGAAAAACTGTTTTTT.